This TCR beta chain was captured in a study of human T cells and chemical hapten exposure. The CDR3 runs to 16 residues. Trimming stripped 6 bases from V and 2 bases from J, with 19 bases between. This clonotype was found many times. TCRdb ran MiXCR on the RACE reads and lists one entry per CDR3 protein. The data hold some 51,000 distinct CDR3 sequences, with 9.4% observed a single time. Time point described: pre-sensitization, week 0. The treatment is: therapeutic diphenylcyclopropenone sensitization with weekly scalp DPC. The TCR comes from a middle-aged woman with alopecia areata. Some clones in this sample may be carry-over from other donors' samples. V gene TRBV12-3 or TRBV12-4 combines with J gene TRBJ2-5; possible D gene TRBD1, 6 bases. The material was whole blood, obtained in connection with sensitization to the hapten diphenylcyclopropenone (DPC). CDR3 in amino acids: CASSPGLGRGQETQYF. CDR3 nucleotide sequence: TGTGCCAGCAGCCCGGGGTTAGGCAGGGGACAAGAGACCCAGTACTTC.